A selection of T cell receptor beta chains follows, all from one sample in a study of blood T cell repertoires in COVID-19. Libraries were prepared by immunoSEQ multiplex PCR; TCRdb keeps only in-frame clonotypes and omits some of them. The table records 50,000 to 70,000 clones, around 87% of them present only once. The sample taken for sequencing was peripheral blood. These receptors all come from a human donor with active COVID-19. The donor label of this sample is uncertain. Both conserved end residues are part of each CDR3. Fields, in order: clone size, J gene, D gene, V gene, CDR3 protein, CDR3 DNA. D genes are given only for firm matches. Size is omitted from some rows. Given values are once, few, many or a class for expanded clones.

abundance: .
j_gene: TRBJ1-2
d_gene: .
v_gene: TRBV13
CDR3aa: CASSLFRWGRGGYTF
CDR3nt: TGTGCCAGCAGCTTATTTCGTTGGGGGCGTGGTGGCTACACCTTC

abundance: .
j_gene: TRBJ2-1
d_gene: .
v_gene: TRBV19
CDR3aa: CASSESTSRNNEQFF
CDR3nt: TGTGCCAGTAGTGAATCGACTAGTCGAAACAATGAGCAGTTCTTC

abundance: .
j_gene: TRBJ2-1
d_gene: TRBD2
v_gene: TRBV2
CDR3aa: CASKPGLAGQSSYNEQFF
CDR3nt: TGTGCCAGCAAACCCGGGCTAGCGGGACAAAGCTCCTACAATGAGCAGTTCTTC

abundance: once
j_gene: TRBJ2-3
d_gene: .
v_gene: TRBV4-2
CDR3aa: CASSSTDTQYF
CDR3nt: TGTGCCAGTTCTAGCACAGATACGCAGTATTTT

abundance: few
j_gene: TRBJ2-5
d_gene: .
v_gene: TRBV2
CDR3aa: CASAEAPLPPETQYF
CDR3nt: TGTGCCAGCGCTGAGGCCCCACTCCCCCCAGAGACCCAGTACTTC

abundance: .
j_gene: TRBJ1-4
d_gene: TRBD1
v_gene: TRBV5-1
CDR3aa: CASSLEGQGREKLFF
CDR3nt: TGCGCCAGCAGCTTGGAGGGACAGGGAAGAGAAAAACTGTTTTTT

abundance: few
j_gene: TRBJ1-3
d_gene: .
v_gene: TRBV15
CDR3aa: CATSNAGGNTIYF
CDR3nt: TGTGCCACCAGCAATGCGGGTGGAAACACCATATATTTT

abundance: .
j_gene: TRBJ1-3
d_gene: .
v_gene: TRBV19
CDR3aa: CASSMSAGNTIYF
CDR3nt: TGTGCCAGTAGTATGTCAGCGGGAAACACCATATATTTT

abundance: .
j_gene: TRBJ2-2
d_gene: .
v_gene: TRBV4-3
CDR3aa: CASSHSANTGELFF
CDR3nt: TGCGCCAGCAGCCATAGCGCCAACACCGGGGAGCTGTTTTTT

abundance: .
j_gene: TRBJ2-5
d_gene: .
v_gene: TRBV28
CDR3aa: CASSLPGIETQYF
CDR3nt: TGTGCCAGCAGTCTCCCGGGGATCGAGACCCAGTACTTC

abundance: .
j_gene: TRBJ2-3
d_gene: .
v_gene: TRBV6-4
CDR3aa: CASSDTRADTQYF
CDR3nt: TGTGCCAGCAGTGACACCCGGGCAGATACGCAGTATTTT

abundance: .
j_gene: TRBJ2-3
d_gene: TRBD2
v_gene: TRBV19
CDR3aa: CASSIAGGVTDTQYF
CDR3nt: TGTGCCAGTAGTATAGCGGGAGGTGTCACAGATACGCAGTATTTT

abundance: .
j_gene: TRBJ1-1
d_gene: .
v_gene: TRBV11-2
CDR3aa: CASSLFVTQNTEAFF
CDR3nt: TGTGCCAGCAGCTTATTTGTGACTCAGAACACTGAAGCTTTCTTT

abundance: few
j_gene: TRBJ2-7
d_gene: .
v_gene: TRBV7-9
CDR3aa: CASSLDSKRLSREQYF
CDR3nt: TGTGCCAGCAGCTTAGATAGTAAGCGGCTCTCCCGCGAGCAGTACTTC

abundance: .
j_gene: TRBJ2-3
d_gene: .
v_gene: TRBV11-1
CDR3aa: CASSSRGITDTQYF
CDR3nt: TGTGCCAGCAGCTCCAGAGGTATCACAGATACGCAGTATTTT

abundance: .
j_gene: TRBJ2-1
d_gene: TRBD2
v_gene: TRBV30
CDR3aa: CAWSRGTSGPYEQFF
CDR3nt: TGTGCCTGGAGCCGGGGGACTAGCGGGCCCTATGAGCAGTTCTTC

abundance: .
j_gene: TRBJ1-2
d_gene: .
v_gene: TRBV19
CDR3aa: CASSDTGYGYGYTF
CDR3nt: TGTGCCAGTAGCGATACAGGGTACGGCTATGGCTACACCTTC

abundance: .
j_gene: TRBJ1-1
d_gene: TRBD1
v_gene: TRBV30
CDR3aa: CAWSVTGRGAFF
CDR3nt: TGTGCCTGGAGTGTGACAGGGCGGGGAGCTTTCTTT

abundance: .
j_gene: TRBJ1-1
d_gene: .
v_gene: TRBV11-3
CDR3aa: CASSPYPTEAFF
CDR3nt: TGTGCCAGCAGCCCCTATCCAACTGAAGCTTTCTTT

abundance: .
j_gene: TRBJ2-4
d_gene: .
v_gene: TRBV6-6
CDR3aa: CASRAQGTKNIQYF
CDR3nt: TGTGCCAGCAGGGCACAGGGAACCAAAAACATTCAGTACTTC

abundance: once
j_gene: TRBJ1-5
d_gene: .
v_gene: TRBV6-5
CDR3aa: CASRRRQPNQPQHF
CDR3nt: TGTGCCAGCAGACGACGACAGCCTAATCAGCCCCAGCATTTT

abundance: .
j_gene: TRBJ1-1
d_gene: TRBD1
v_gene: TRBV13
CDR3aa: CASSWGPGQDLNTEAFF
CDR3nt: TGTGCCAGCAGCTGGGGTCCGGGACAGGACCTAAACACTGAAGCTTTCTTT

abundance: .
j_gene: TRBJ1-4
d_gene: .
v_gene: TRBV28
CDR3aa: CASSLNGGPSNEKLFF
CDR3nt: TGTGCCAGCAGTTTAAATGGAGGACCTTCTAATGAAAAACTGTTTTTT

abundance: .
j_gene: TRBJ2-2
d_gene: .
v_gene: TRBV21-1
CDR3aa: CASSARTSGRARDGELFF
CDR3nt: TGTGCCAGCAGCGCCCGGACTAGCGGGAGGGCCCGGGACGGGGAGCTGTTTTTT

abundance: .
j_gene: TRBJ2-5
d_gene: .
v_gene: TRBV9
CDR3aa: CASSVSVLGETQYF
CDR3nt: TGTGCCAGCAGCGTCAGCGTATTGGGAGAGACCCAGTACTTC

abundance: .
j_gene: TRBJ1-1
d_gene: .
v_gene: TRBV3-1/TRBV3-2
CDR3aa: CASSSRVNTEAFF
CDR3nt: TGTGCCAGCAGTTCCAGGGTAAACACTGAAGCTTTCTTT

abundance: few
j_gene: TRBJ1-3
d_gene: .
v_gene: TRBV19
CDR3aa: CASSPQQGNTIYF
CDR3nt: TGTGCCAGTAGCCCCCAACAGGGAAACACCATATATTTT

abundance: .
j_gene: TRBJ2-2
d_gene: .
v_gene: TRBV5-6
CDR3aa: CASRPTGVAPVTGELFF
CDR3nt: TGTGCCAGCCGACCCACCGGTGTAGCCCCTGTCACCGGGGAGCTGTTTTTT

abundance: .
j_gene: TRBJ1-1
d_gene: .
v_gene: TRBV5-1
CDR3aa: CASNHPTGTEAFF
CDR3nt: TGCGCCAGCAACCACCCGACGGGCACTGAAGCTTTCTTT